One sample yielded the 29 T cell receptor beta chains listed below, sequenced in a study of T cells and copy number aberrations in small-cell lung cancer. This table comes from immunoSEQ multiplex PCR, and its TCRdb copy is limited to in-frame clones, with some not included. In the table there are under 8,000 clones, 80% to 90% of which are singletons. Sample: normal tissue next to the tumor. The receptors here all came from a woman in her forties or fifties with small cell lung cancer.

V is TRBV30 and J is TRBJ2-1; 10 bases match TRBD2. Germline V gives CDR1 GTSNPN, CDR2 SVGIG (reference sequence). Trimming took 4 bases from V and 2 from J; bases not matched to a gene: 8. CDR3 length: 16 amino acids. The CDR3 DNA sequence: TGTGCCTGGACTAGCGGGAGATTGTGGGCCTACAATGAGCAGTTCTTC. Its protein product is CAWTSGRLWAYNEQFF.

This chain connects TRBV28 to TRBJ2-7, with D possibly being TRBD1 (6 bases). V lost 6 bases, J lost 2 bases, and 23 bases lay in between. CDR1 MDHEN and CDR2 SYDVKM come from the germline V gene. The CDR3 sequence is 17 residues long. CDR3 nucleotides: TGTGCCAGCAGCCTACCGTCCGCGGACAGTTCTACCTACGAGCAGTACTTC. Protein product: CASSLPSADSSTYEQYF.

The rearrangement uses TRBV19 and TRBJ2-5; TRBD2 matches 7 bases. This CDR3 has 14 amino acids. After removal of 5 bases from V and 5 bases from J, the junction contained 8 bases not matched to a gene. CDR1 is LNHDA and CDR2 is SQIVND in the germline V gene (reference sequence). CDR3 sequence (DNA): TGTGCCAGTAGTCCAGGAGCGGGATGGGAGACCCAGTACTTC. Amino acid sequence: CASSPGAGWETQYF.

The J gene is TRBJ2-7, the V gene TRBV19, with D possibly TRBD1 on 5 matching bases. This CDR3 is 13 amino acids long. Germline CDR1 reads LNHDA; CDR2 reads SQIVND (reference sequence). V was shortened by 6 bases and J by 3 bases, with 12 bases between the two germline ends. The CDR3 here is CASSQGYIYEQYF. CDR3 DNA sequence: TGTGCCAGTAGCCAGGGTTATATCTACGAGCAGTACTTC.

This chain links TRBV30 with TRBJ2-3; no reliable D call. Germline V lookup: CDR1 GTSNPN, CDR2 SVGIG (reference sequence). This CDR3 has 11 residues. Trimming cost V 0 bases and J 6 bases, with 4 bases left between them. CDR3 region: CAWSVQDTQYF. The CDR3 DNA follows: TGTGCCTGGAGTGTACAGGATACGCAGTATTTT.

The CDR3 region has the DNA TGTGCCTTCTTTGCAGGACAGGGACGCTACACCTTC. Amino acids: CAFFAGQGRYTF. This chain joins TRBV30 and TRBJ1-2; the match to TRBD1 covers 8 bases. After removal of 7 bases from V and 9 bases from J, the junction contained 10 bases not matched to a gene. The CDR3 is 12 amino acids. Germline lookup yields CDR1 GTSNPN and CDR2 SVGIG (reference sequence).

The V call is TRBV27, the J call TRBJ1-4; 7 bases line up with TRBD1. Per the germline V gene, CDR1 is MNHEY and CDR2 is SMNVEV (reference sequence). With 4 bases clipped from V and 0 bases from J, the junction kept 5 bases outside the gene matches. This CDR3 has 16 amino acids. The CDR3 region has the DNA TGTGCCAGCAGTTCCCGACAGGGCACAACTAATGAAAAACTGTTTTTT. This translates into CASSSRQGTTNEKLFF.

This chain links TRBV5-1 with TRBJ2-2; TRBD1 is a possible D gene (7 bases). The CDR3 is 15 amino acids. Germline-derived CDR1 and CDR2 are SGHRS and YFSETQ. The V and J ends lost 0 bases and 5 bases respectively, with 11 bases between them. Written as DNA, the CDR3 is TGCGCCAGCAGCTTGGAGGCAGGGGGGACCGGGGAGCTGTTTTTT. Amino acid sequence: CASSLEAGGTGELFF.

The V gene is TRBV29-1, the J gene TRBJ1-1; 8 positions match TRBD1. Germline V lookup: CDR1 SQVTM, CDR2 ANQGSEA. This CDR3 contains 16 residues. The junction had 16 bases not matched to a gene; V was cut back by 5 bases and J by 5 bases. CDR3 in DNA: TGCAGCGTTCATTATTTCTTCGGGACAGGTTATACTGAAGCTTTCTTT. Protein product: CSVHYFFGTGYTEAFF.

CDR3 loop: CASSPGGSRSTDTQYF. CDR3 DNA sequence: TGTGCCAGCAGCCCCGGAGGATCGCGGAGCACAGATACGCAGTATTTT. The chain links TRBV11-3 to TRBJ2-3, with D possibly matching TRBD2 (5 bases). Trimming pared 5 bases from V and 0 bases from J, leaving 15 bases between. This CDR3 is built from 16 residues. Germline-derived CDR1 and CDR2 are SGHNT and YENEEA.

The rearrangement uses TRBV6-5 and TRBJ2-2; D gene uncertain. CDR3 length equals 12 residues. Trimming cost V 6 bases and J 7 bases, with 9 bases left between them. CDR1 is MNHEY and CDR2 is SVGAGI in the germline V gene. The DNA of the CDR3 is TGTGCCAGCAGGCCATACGGCGGGGAGCTGTTTTTT. This codes for CASRPYGGELFF.

This clone has just a few counts. The chain has TRBV4-3 and TRBJ1-2; the D is unclear. The CDR3 has 15 residues. CDR1 is LGHNA, CDR2 YSLEER, per germline. V lost 0 bases to trimming and J lost 0 bases, with 8 bases between them. CDR3 sequence (DNA): TGCGCCAGCAGCCAAGAACGAGGAACTAACTATGGCTACACCTTC. Translated: CASSQERGTNYGYTF.

The chain joins TRBV6-6 to TRBJ2-7; 10 nucleotides line up with TRBD1. CDR1 is MNHNY, CDR2 SVGAGI, per germline (reference sequence). V lost 5 bases and J lost 6; bases outside the gene matches: 7. The CDR3 length is 14 residues. CDR3 DNA sequence: TGTGCCAGCAGTGCGCGACAGGGGGCTGGCGAGCAGTACTTC. Its protein product is CASSARQGAGEQYF.

This clone was seen only once. The J gene is TRBJ1-3, the V gene TRBV18; D gene uncertain. V was clipped by 3 bases and J by 8 bases, with 11 bases between them. This CDR3 is built from 13 residues. Per the germline V gene, CDR1 is KGHSH and CDR2 is LQKENI. The CDR3 loop reads CASSPGMGDTIYF. The CDR3 coding sequence is TGTGCCAGCTCACCGGGAATGGGTGACACCATATATTTT.

This rearrangement joins TRBV27 to TRBJ2-7, with a weak D call TRBD2 (5 bases). Looked up from germline, CDR1 is MNHEY and CDR2 is SMNVEV (reference sequence). There are 15 residues in the CDR3. Trimming took 0 bases from V and 5 from J, leaving 14 bases between them. This CDR3 is CASSLSTARGNEQYF. DNA of the CDR3: TGTGCCAGCAGTTTATCGACCGCTCGGGGTAACGAGCAGTACTTC.

This chain joins TRBV7-8 and TRBJ2-2; 12 nucleotides match TRBD1. The V gene's germline CDR1 is SGHVS and CDR2 FQNEAQ. The CDR3 covers 22 residues. V was pared by 5 bases and J by 4 bases, with 23 bases of the junction left unmatched. The chain's CDR3 is CASSTRNIPGTGGSRSTGELFF. In DNA, the CDR3 is TGTGCCAGCAGCACCCGGAACATACCCGGGACAGGGGGCAGTCGTAGCACCGGGGAGCTGTTTTTT.

The V and J genes are TRBV11-2 and TRBJ1-1; D possibly corresponds to TRBD1 (5 bases). The germline gives CDR1 SGHAT, CDR2 FQNNGV. Trimming cost V 1 base and J 4 bases, with 13 bases left between them. This CDR3 is built from 15 residues. In DNA form, the CDR3 reads TGTGCCAGCAGCTTAGCTAGGGGATTAGGCACTGAAGCTTTCTTT. Encoded protein: CASSLARGLGTEAFF.

This clone appeared once. This sequence joins TRBV5-6 and TRBJ1-2; D is uncertain. The germline CDR1 and CDR2 sequences are SGHDT and YYEEEE. The CDR3 is made up of 13 amino acids. Trimming removed 2 bases at V and 2 bases at J, with 7 bases between. CDR3 sequence: CASSLGGNYGYTF. CDR3 nucleotides: TGTGCCAGCAGCTTAGGAGGGAACTATGGCTACACCTTC.

In its sample, this clone was seen once. The chain employs TRBV6-4 and TRBJ1-5, with D possibly being TRBD1 (6 bases). With 5 bases removed from V and 9 bases from J, the gap between germline ends came to 14 bases. CDR3 size: 13 residues. From germline, CDR1 is MRHNA and CDR2 SNTAGT. The chain's CDR3 is CASSRGEGGPQHF. CDR3 bases: TGTGCCAGCAGTCGCGGGGAAGGGGGGCCCCAGCATTTT.

This clone was counted only a few times. The V call is TRBV11-2, the J call TRBJ1-1; D may be TRBD1 (6 bases). Between the trimmed V and J ends, which lost 5 bases and 4 bases, there was a span of 8 bases. The CDR3 spans 12 residues. Germline-derived CDR1 and CDR2 are SGHAT and FQNNGV. CDR3 sequence (DNA): TGTGCCAGCAGCCGGACAGCCACTGAAGCTTTCTTT. It translates to CASSRTATEAFF.

V gene TRBV7-2 combines with J gene TRBJ2-3; 7 bases align to TRBD1. J lost 2 bases, V lost 5 bases, and 10 bases had no gene match. Germline-derived CDR1 and CDR2 are SGHTA and FQGNSA. The CDR3 totals 16 residues. CDR3 region: CASSPRQGLLTDTQYF. The CDR3 nucleotides are TGTGCCAGCAGCCCCCGACAGGGCCTACTCACAGATACGCAGTATTTT.

The rearrangement links TRBV9 to TRBJ2-1; 9 bases align to TRBD2. The CDR3 covers 13 residues. The germline V gene has CDR1 SGDLS and CDR2 YYNGEE. J gave up 13 bases and V 3 bases, and 8 bases lay outside the gene matches. This chain's CDR3 is CASSASSGSYQFF. CDR3 nucleotides: TGTGCCAGCAGCGCGAGTAGCGGGAGTTATCAGTTCTTC.

This rearrangement joins TRBV14 to TRBJ2-5; weak D call: TRBD1 (5 bases). The CDR3 spans 14 residues. Germline V gene data show CDR1 as SGHDN and CDR2 as FVKESK. V shed 1 base and J shed 7 bases, with 13 bases lying between them. The CDR3 DNA reads TGTGCCAGCAGCCAAGTTGGACACTGGGGGACCCAGTACTTC. Its protein product is CASSQVGHWGTQYF.

This chain's CDR3 is CASSCPTGREKLFF. DNA of the CDR3: TGTGCCAGCAGCTGCCCCACGGGGAGGGAAAAACTGTTTTTT. J is TRBJ1-4 and V is TRBV7-3; no firm D call. Germline assignment: CDR1 SGHTA and CDR2 FQGTGA. V was clipped by 4 bases and J by 8 bases, with 14 bases between them. There are 14 residues in the CDR3. Full variable domain (remainder filled in from reference TRBV7-3 and TRBJ1-4): GAGVSQTPSNKVTEKGKYVELRCDPISGHTALYWYRQSLGQGPEFLIYFQGTGAADDSGLPNDRFFAVRPEGSVSTLKIQRTERGDSAVYLCASSCPTGREKLFFGSGTQLSVL.

The chain combines TRBV7-3 with TRBJ2-1, with 10 bases that match TRBD1. CDR3 length equals 15 residues. From germline, CDR1 is SGHTA and CDR2 FQGTGA. V trimming: 5 bases; J trimming: 8 bases; junction bases outside the gene matches: 9. The CDR3 bases are TGTGCCAGCAGCATGACAGGGGGCAGATTGGATGAGCAGTTCTTC. Its protein product is CASSMTGGRLDEQFF. Supplemented by reference TRBV7-3 and TRBJ2-1, the full variable domain reads GAGVSQTPSNKVTEKGKYVELRCDPISGHTALYWYRQSLGQGPEFLIYFQGTGAADDSGLPNDRFFAVRPEGSVSTLKIQRTERGDSAVYLCASSMTGGRLDEQFFGPGTRLTVL.

CDR3 nucleotides: TGCAGCTCTGAGACACAATTAGGGGATACGCAGTATTTT. This translates into CSSETQLGDTQYF. The genes are TRBV29-1 and TRBJ2-3; D remains ambiguous. The CDR3 runs 13 residues. V lost 8 bases and J lost 6, with 18 bases in between. Germline V gene lookup returns CDR1 SQVTM and CDR2 ANQGSEA.

The genes are TRBV6-6 and TRBJ1-2, with 7 nucleotides matching TRBD1. This CDR3 has 13 amino acids. Germline V gives CDR1 MNHNY, CDR2 SVGAGI (reference sequence). The junction had 4 bases not matched to a gene; V was cut back by 5 bases and J by 4 bases. The CDR3 DNA follows: TGTGCCAGCAGTCAGGACAGGATCTATGGCTACACCTTC. It encodes CASSQDRIYGYTF.

This sequence joins TRBV7-8 and TRBJ2-5; a possible D gene is TRBD2 (5 bases). V lost 1 base and J 5 bases, leaving 11 bases between the germline ends. This CDR3 has 14 residues. Per germline, CDR1 SGHVS and CDR2 FQNEAQ. The CDR3 DNA reads as TGTGCCAGCAGCTTAGGCGGACTGGGGGAGACCCAGTACTTC. Its protein product is CASSLGGLGETQYF. Looking up the rest from reference TRBV7-8 and TRBJ2-5 gives the full variable domain: GAGVSQSPRYKVAKRGQDVALRCDPISGHVSLFWYQQALGQGPEFLTYFQNEAQLDKSGLPSDRFFAERPEGSVSTLKIQRTQQEDSAVYLCASSLGGLGETQYFGPGTRLLVL.

The V and J genes are TRBV7-9 and TRBJ1-1; 9 bases map to TRBD1. The CDR3 contains 18 residues. The V gene's germline CDR1 is SEHNR and CDR2 FQNEAQ (reference sequence). The V gene end was trimmed by 2 bases and the J gene end by 7 bases; junction bases not matched to a gene: 17. CDR3 nucleotide sequence: TGTGCCAGCAGCTTATCACAGGGGGCGCGGGGTAGTTCGGGTGAAGCTTTCTTT. Its translation: CASSLSQGARGSSGEAFF. The whole variable domain, filled in from reference TRBV7-9 and TRBJ1-1, reads DTGVSQNPRHKITKRGQNVTFRCDPISEHNRLYWYRQTLGQGPEFLTYFQNEAQLEKSRLLSDRFSAERPKGSFSTLEIQRTEQGDSAMYLCASSLSQGARGSSGEAFFGQGTRLTVV.